This record looks at one T cell receptor (beta chain) sequence and its context. Antigen specificity is unknown. This sample was included in a study of cytomegalovirus exposure and HLA in healthy donors. The study, taken as a whole, reports: Equally common other TCR beta chains were less clonally expanded than HLA-associated ones, a later analysis found.

CDR1 and CDR2 from the germline V gene are SGDLS and YYNGEE. With 3 bases clipped from V and 9 bases from J, the junction kept 7 bases outside the gene matches. The CDR3 has 14 amino acids. The PCR contained 60 Vbeta and 13 Jbeta primers. Profiled with immunoSEQ multiplex PCR; TCRdb holds only in-frame clones, not every one. The sample includes some 180,000 clones, 76% of them seen just once. The TCR was taken from a woman in her thirties in good health and CMV-seropositive. The chain has TRBV9 and TRBJ2-1; 9 bases map to TRBD2. Sequenced sample: PBMCs. Here the CDR3 reads CASSGSAGGPEQFF. In nucleotides, the CDR3 is TGTGCCAGCAGCGGGTCAGCGGGGGGCCCTGAGCAGTTCTTC.